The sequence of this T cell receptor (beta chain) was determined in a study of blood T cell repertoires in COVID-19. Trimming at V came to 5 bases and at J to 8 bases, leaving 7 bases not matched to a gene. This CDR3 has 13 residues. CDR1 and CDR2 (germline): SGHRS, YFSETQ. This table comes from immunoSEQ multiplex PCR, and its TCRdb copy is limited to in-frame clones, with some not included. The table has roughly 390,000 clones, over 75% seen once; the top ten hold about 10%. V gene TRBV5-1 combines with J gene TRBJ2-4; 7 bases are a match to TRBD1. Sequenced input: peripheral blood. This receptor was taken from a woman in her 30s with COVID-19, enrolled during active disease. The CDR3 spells CASRGNRGYIQYF. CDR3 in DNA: TGCGCCAGCAGGGGAAACAGGGGTTACATTCAGTACTTC. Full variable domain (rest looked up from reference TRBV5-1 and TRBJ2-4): KAGVTQTPRYLIKTRGQQVTLSCSPISGHRSVSWYQQTPGQGLQFLFEYFSETQRNKGNFPGRFSGRQFSNSRSEMNVSTLELGDSALYLCASRGNRGYIQYFGAGTRLSVL.